This entry lists 8 T cell receptor beta chains sequenced from one sample in a study of T cells after yellow fever vaccination. TCRdb re-called the 5' RACE reads through MiXCR, storing one row per CDR3 protein. The sample holds roughly 74,000 distinct CDR3 sequences, more than 5.5% seen once. The input for sequencing was CD8+ T cells sorted from PBMCs, taken around 5 days after the first yellow fever vaccination. Source of these receptors: a man younger than 35 who received the YFV17D yellow fever vaccine.

The V and J genes are TRBV7-2 and TRBJ1-2; D not certain. Germline assignment: CDR1 SGHTA and CDR2 FQGNSA. CDR3 size: 17 residues. Trimming shortened V by 2 bases and J by 1 base, and 17 bases separated the two germline ends. Here the CDR3 DNA reads TGTGCCAGCAGCTTATACCCAAAGAAACGGGATAACTATGGCTACACCTTC. Its protein is CASSLYPKKRDNYGYTF.

This clonotype was recorded at least ten times. V and J are TRBV6-5 and TRBJ2-3, with 7 nucleotides matching TRBD2. There are 15 residues in the CDR3. V was clipped by 1 base and J by 3 bases; unmatched bases: 4. From germline, CDR1 is MNHEY and CDR2 SVGAGI. The CDR3 DNA follows: TGTGCCAGCAGTTACTTTGGCGGGGGAACAGATACGCAGTATTTT. It encodes CASSYFGGGTDTQYF.

This clonotype showed up many times. V usage is TRBV7-8 and J usage is TRBJ2-1; 12 nucleotides match TRBD2. Trimming took 5 bases from V and 9 from J; bases not matched to a gene: 8. The CDR3 length is 15 residues. Germline lookup yields CDR1 SGHVS and CDR2 FQNEAQ. The CDR3 DNA follows: TGTGCCAGCAGCCCCCTAGCGGGGGGGCTAGTTGAGCAGTTCTTC. Its protein product is CASSPLAGGLVEQFF.

This clonotype was seen repeatedly, ten times or more. The chain has TRBV12-3 or TRBV12-4 and TRBJ2-3; D call uncertain. The length of the CDR3 is 12 residues. Trimming stripped 6 bases from V and 1 base from J, with 5 bases between. The CDR3 sequence is CASSRGTDTQYF. As DNA, the CDR3 is TGTGCCAGCAGCCGGGGCACAGATACGCAGTATTTT.

Only a few counts were recorded for this clonotype. The chain combines TRBV4-2 with TRBJ2-1; D unclear. The length of the CDR3 is 16 residues. Trimming shortened V by 0 bases and J by 6 bases, and 15 bases separated the two germline ends. CDR1 LGHNA and CDR2 YNFKEQ come from the germline V gene. CDR3 loop: CASSQDVELAVNEQFF. CDR3 DNA: TGTGCCAGCAGCCAAGACGTGGAACTCGCCGTCAATGAGCAGTTCTTC.

This sequence joins TRBV4-1 and TRBJ2-7; 10 bases line up with TRBD1. The CDR3 has 16 residues. V was clipped by 3 bases and J by 2 bases; unmatched bases: 7. From germline, CDR1 is MGHRA and CDR2 YSYEKL. CDR3 bases: TGCGCCAGCAGCCACCGCCAGGGACAGGGGACCTACGAGCAGTACTTC. Translating gives CASSHRQGQGTYEQYF.

This clonotype was recorded a few times. The rearrangement uses TRBV27 and TRBJ2-3; 9 bases fit TRBD2. Germline V gene lookup returns CDR1 MNHEY and CDR2 SMNVEV (reference sequence). The V gene end was trimmed by 8 bases and the J gene end by 4 bases; junction bases not matched to a gene: 10. The CDR3 consists of 15 residues. CDR3 DNA sequence: TGTGCCAGCCGGGTTGCGGGGGGGCCCGCAGATACGCAGTATTTT. This encodes CASRVAGGPADTQYF.

V and J are TRBV20-1 and TRBJ2-5; D is uncertain. The CDR3 runs to 15 residues. V was clipped by 1 base and J by 6 bases, with 18 bases between them. Germline V lookup: CDR1 DFQATT, CDR2 SNEGSKA (reference sequence). DNA of the CDR3: TGCAGTGCTAGAGGATTAAGGGTCAGGCAACAGACCCAGTACTTC. Its protein product is CSARGLRVRQQTQYF.